The 29 T cell receptor beta chains reported below all come from one sample, sequenced in a study of CD8 T cells in ankylosing spondylitis. TCRdb reprocessed the 5' RACE reads via MiXCR and lists one record per CDR3 protein. The sample has roughly 150,000 distinct CDR3 sequences; approximately 10% are singletons. Specimen: blood, either unsorted or a sorted T cell fraction (not recorded which). Source of these receptors: a female donor with ankylosing spondylitis or in good health (not recorded which).

This sequence joins TRBV24-1 and TRBJ1-1, with unresolved D. CDR1 and CDR2 from the germline V gene are KGHDR and SFDVKD. The ends were cut back, 7 bases at V and 3 bases at J, with 11 bases in the middle. This CDR3 is 13 amino acids long. The CDR3 nucleotides are TGTGCCACCAGAGACGGGAGATACACTGAAGCTTTCTTT. Amino acids: CATRDGRYTEAFF.

This clonotype was detected a few times. The chain recombines TRBV5-1 with TRBJ2-3, with a possible D match to TRBD2 (5 bases). CDR1 is SGHRS, CDR2 YFSETQ, per germline. This CDR3 is 14 amino acids long. V dropped 3 bases and J dropped 5 bases, with 13 bases sitting between them. The chain's CDR3 is CASSYEARGDTQYF. In DNA, the CDR3 is TGCGCCAGCAGCTATGAAGCTCGGGGAGATACGCAGTATTTT.

This clonotype was seen only a few times. The V gene is TRBV10-3, the J gene TRBJ1-1; tentatively, D is TRBD1 (5 bases). This CDR3 spans 10 amino acids. The germline V gene has CDR1 ENHRY and CDR2 SYGVKD. V lost 10 bases, J lost 5 bases, and 8 bases lay in between. The CDR3 loop reads CATRETEAFF. The DNA of the CDR3 is TGTGCCACCAGGGAAACTGAAGCTTTCTTT.

This clonotype was found a few times. The chain couples TRBV12-3 or TRBV12-4 to TRBJ2-5, with TRBD2 matching 8 bases. With V trimmed by 5 bases and J by 5 bases, 10 bases remained unmatched. The CDR3 spans 15 residues. The CDR3 region has the DNA TGTGCCAGCAGTGCGTTAGCGGGACTGGGGGAGACCCAGTACTTC. Translation gives CASSALAGLGETQYF.

This clonotype came up many times. The CDR3 reads CASSRQGTEAFF. The CDR3 DNA sequence: TGTGCCAGCAGCCGACAGGGGACTGAAGCTTTCTTT. This chain links TRBV12-3 or TRBV12-4 with TRBJ1-1; TRBD1 agrees at 8 bases. With 6 bases clipped from V and 5 bases from J, the junction kept 2 bases outside the gene matches. The CDR3 has 12 residues.

The chain combines TRBV20-1 with TRBJ2-3; 10 bases fit TRBD2. CDR3 length: 15 residues. With V trimmed by 5 bases and J by 2 bases, 7 bases remained unmatched. Germline loops: CDR1 DFQATT, CDR2 SNEGSKA (reference sequence). CDR3 in amino acids: CSAQQLAGNTDTQYF. The CDR3 coding sequence is TGCAGTGCTCAACAACTAGCGGGGAACACAGATACGCAGTATTTT.

This sequence joins TRBV4-3 and TRBJ1-6, with D maybe TRBD1 (5 bases). Trimming stripped 5 bases from V and 6 bases from J, with 8 bases between. This CDR3 is 13 amino acids long. CDR1 and CDR2 (germline): LGHNA, YSLEER. CDR3 loop: CASSGAVNSPLHF. CDR3 coding DNA: TGCGCCAGCAGCGGGGCAGTTAATTCACCCCTCCACTTT.

This clonotype has ten or more counts. The V gene is TRBV4-3, the J gene TRBJ1-1, with D perhaps TRBD1 (5 bases). The CDR3 runs to 15 residues. Trimming removed 5 bases at V and 0 bases at J, with 13 bases between. Germline lookup yields CDR1 LGHNA and CDR2 YSLEER. CDR3 sequence (DNA): TGCGCCAGCAGCGTGGACGGGACCTTGAACACTGAAGCTTTCTTT. Encoded protein: CASSVDGTLNTEAFF.

This chain connects TRBV20-1 to TRBJ2-7; perhaps D is TRBD1 or TRBD2 (5 bases each). The CDR3 totals 14 residues. V dropped 6 bases and J dropped 3 bases, with 18 bases sitting between them. The V gene's germline CDR1 is DFQATT and CDR2 SNEGSKA (reference sequence). In DNA, the CDR3 is TGCAGTGCCAACCGGGGCGAGCTGAACTACGAGCAGTACTTC. Translated, it gives CSANRGELNYEQYF.

The chain recombines TRBV20-1 with TRBJ2-1, with 15 nucleotides matching TRBD2. CDR1 is DFQATT and CDR2 is SNEGSKA in the germline V gene (reference sequence). The CDR3 sequence is 16 residues long. With 3 bases clipped from V and 5 bases from J, the junction kept 5 bases outside the gene matches. DNA for the CDR3: TGCAGTGCTAGGGGACTAGCGGGAGGAAGGGACAATGAGCAGTTCTTC. Encoded protein: CSARGLAGGRDNEQFF.

This clonotype appeared many times. The V call is TRBV30, the J call TRBJ1-1; D gene uncertain. The CDR3 length is 13 residues. V dropped 0 bases and J dropped 2 bases, with 7 bases sitting between them. Germline V gene data show CDR1 as GTSNPN and CDR2 as SVGIG (reference sequence). The CDR3: CAWSVGANTEAFF. The CDR3 DNA is TGTGCCTGGAGTGTCGGAGCAAACACTGAAGCTTTCTTT.

This clonotype was picked up a small number of times. The gene calls are TRBV7-9 and TRBJ2-2, with 7 bases that match TRBD1. V shed 3 bases and J 0 bases; nucleotides not matched to a gene: 4. The CDR3 covers 16 residues. In germline, CDR1 is SEHNR, CDR2 FQNEAQ (reference sequence). Here the CDR3 DNA reads TGTGCCAGCAGCTTTTCAGGGGGATCGAACACCGGGGAGCTGTTTTTT. It specifies CASSFSGGSNTGELFF.

There are many counts of this clonotype. In nucleotides, the CDR3 is TGTGCCAGCAGCCTCACACCGGCGGCGGCTGAGCAGTTCTTC. This sequence encodes CASSLTPAAAEQFF. The rearrangement uses TRBV11-3 and TRBJ2-1; no clear D. The CDR3 sequence is 14 residues long. The V end lost 5 bases, the J end lost 9 bases, and 17 bases lay between the germline ends. Germline CDR1 reads SGHNT; CDR2 reads YENEEA.

The CDR3 loop reads CASSLDSMMNTEAFF. DNA of the CDR3: TGCGCCAGCAGCTTGGATAGTATGATGAACACTGAAGCTTTCTTT. The rearrangement uses TRBV5-1 and TRBJ1-1; no clear D gene. CDR1 and CDR2 from the germline V gene are SGHRS and YFSETQ. CDR3 length equals 15 residues. V was pared by 0 bases and J by 0 bases, with 9 bases between.

This clonotype was counted a few times. This sequence joins TRBV12-3 or TRBV12-4 and TRBJ2-7; 15 nucleotides match TRBD2. The CDR3 is 13 residues long. The V segment lost 8 bases and the J segment 6 bases; nucleotides outside the gene matches: 2. The CDR3 coding sequence is TGTGCCAGCGCGGGACTAGCGGGAGGCGAGCAGTACTTC. Its protein product is CASAGLAGGEQYF.

This chain uses TRBV5-1 with TRBJ2-1; D not resolved. Germline lookup yields CDR1 SGHRS and CDR2 YFSETQ. The CDR3 covers 15 residues. Trimming took 6 bases from V and 0 from J, leaving 13 bases between them. The CDR3 reads CASTLRKSSYNEQFF. CDR3 DNA: TGCGCCAGCACATTGCGGAAGAGCTCCTACAATGAGCAGTTCTTC. Looking up the rest from reference TRBV5-1 and TRBJ2-1 gives the full variable domain: KAGVTQTPRYLIKTRGQQVTLSCSPISGHRSVSWYQQTPGQGLQFLFEYFSETQRNKGNFPGRFSGRQFSNSRSEMNVSTLELGDSALYLCASTLRKSSYNEQFFGPGTRLTVL.

The V and J genes are TRBV5-1 and TRBJ2-7; 8 bases are shared with TRBD1. Germline CDR1 SGHRS, CDR2 YFSETQ. With 4 bases clipped from V and 3 bases from J, the junction kept 6 bases outside the gene matches. The CDR3 loop spans 14 amino acids. This chain's CDR3 is CASSGGQVFYEQYF. The CDR3 coding sequence is TGCGCCAGCAGCGGGGGACAGGTGTTCTACGAGCAGTACTTC. The full variable domain, with the rest looked up from reference TRBV5-1 and TRBJ2-7, is KAGVTQTPRYLIKTRGQQVTLSCSPISGHRSVSWYQQTPGQGLQFLFEYFSETQRNKGNFPGRFSGRQFSNSRSEMNVSTLELGDSALYLCASSGGQVFYEQYFGPGTRLTVT.

This clonotype was observed many times. V is TRBV29-1 and J is TRBJ2-3, with a possible D match to TRBD2 (5 bases). From germline, CDR1 is SQVTM and CDR2 ANQGSEA. The CDR3 loop spans 13 amino acids. Trimming took off 0 bases at V and 5 bases at J, with 9 bases between the two ends. CDR3 loop: CSVEDFEGDTQYF. The CDR3 DNA sequence: TGCAGCGTTGAAGATTTCGAGGGAGATACGCAGTATTTT.

This clonotype came up a few times. The gene calls are TRBV27 and TRBJ2-4, with 9 bases identical to TRBD1. From germline, CDR1 is MNHEY and CDR2 SMNVEV (reference sequence). The CDR3 length is 17 residues. With 6 bases clipped from V and 8 bases from J, the junction kept 17 bases outside the gene matches. The CDR3 nucleotides are TGTGCCAGCAGCCCCTATATAGGCGACAGGGGGAATTACATTCAGTACTTC. Protein: CASSPYIGDRGNYIQYF.

This clonotype showed up just a few times. The gene calls are TRBV4-3 and TRBJ2-1; either TRBD1 or TRBD2 may supply D (5 bases each). The germline V gene encodes CDR1 LGHNA and CDR2 YSLEER. The length of the CDR3 is 16 residues. V lost 4 bases, J lost 5 bases, and 18 bases lay in between. CDR3 sequence reads: CASSLNLGDRNNEQFF. The DNA of the CDR3 is TGCGCCAGCAGCCTGAACCTGGGGGACCGAAACAATGAGCAGTTCTTC.

This clonotype has only a few counts. This chain joins TRBV7-6 and TRBJ1-1; D is unclear. CDR3 length equals 16 residues. V gave up 2 bases and J gave up 3 bases, with 16 bases separating them. CDR1 is SGHVS, CDR2 FNYEAQ, per germline. The CDR3 spells CASSLSERFGDTEAFF. The CDR3 bases are TGTGCCAGCAGCTTATCGGAACGGTTTGGTGACACTGAAGCTTTCTTT.

The rearrangement uses TRBV5-1 and TRBJ1-2, with 8 bases lining up with TRBD1. V lost 1 base, J lost 6 bases, and 5 bases stayed unmatched. Germline loops: CDR1 SGHRS, CDR2 YFSETQ. This CDR3 region has 14 residues. The CDR3 is CASSLLKGQDGYTF. In DNA form, the CDR3 reads TGCGCCAGCAGCTTGTTAAAGGGACAGGATGGCTACACCTTC.

In its sample, this clonotype was seen many times. CDR3 amino acids: CASSAGTVNQPQHF. The CDR3 region has the DNA TGTGCCAGCAGTGCAGGGACAGTCAATCAGCCCCAGCATTTT. V gene TRBV27 combines with J gene TRBJ1-5; 7 bases agree with TRBD1. From germline, CDR1 is MNHEY and CDR2 SMNVEV (reference sequence). V shed 5 bases and J 3 bases; nucleotides not matched to a gene: 4. The CDR3 consists of 14 residues.

The chain combines TRBV6-2 or TRBV6-3 with TRBJ1-1; D not resolved. The germline V and J ends were trimmed by 2 bases and 0 bases, with 13 bases remaining between them. The V gene's germline CDR1 is MNHEY and CDR2 SVGEGT. The CDR3 totals 16 residues. The CDR3 region is CASSYESGIMNTEAFF. The CDR3 nucleotides are TGTGCCAGCAGTTACGAATCGGGGATCATGAACACTGAAGCTTTCTTT.

V gene TRBV29-1 combines with J gene TRBJ2-7; D is possibly TRBD1 (5 bases). This CDR3 spans 11 amino acids. Trimming removed 6 bases from V and 2 bases from J, with 8 bases in between. CDR1 SQVTM and CDR2 ANQGSEA come from the germline V gene. The CDR3 nucleotides are TGCAGCGTGCCAGGGCCCTACGAGCAGTACTTC. The encoded protein is CSVPGPYEQYF.

This rearrangement joins TRBV4-1 to TRBJ2-3; the D gene is possibly TRBD2 (6 bases). V gave up 3 bases and J gave up 6 bases, with 10 bases separating them. Looked up from germline, CDR1 is MGHRA and CDR2 is YSYEKL. CDR3 length: 13 residues. CDR3 residues: CASSHESGDTQYF. CDR3 in DNA: TGCGCCAGCAGCCATGAAAGCGGGGATACGCAGTATTTT.

This clonotype was counted ten times or more. V gene TRBV12-3 or TRBV12-4 combines with J gene TRBJ2-5, with D perhaps TRBD2 (5 bases). This CDR3 is built from 13 residues. Trimming shortened V by 6 bases and J by 5 bases, and 13 bases separated the two germline ends. The CDR3 spells CASRVLGMETQYF. CDR3 nucleotide sequence: TGTGCCAGCAGGGTACTAGGTATGGAGACCCAGTACTTC.

This clonotype was detected only a few times. V is TRBV5-6 and J is TRBJ2-7; D call uncertain. The CDR3 sequence is 14 residues long. V was cut by 2 bases and J by 4 bases, with 13 bases left in between. Germline-derived CDR1 and CDR2 are SGHDT and YYEEEE. CDR3 DNA sequence: TGTGCCAGCAGCTTTAGGGCGGCCGGGTACGAGCAGTACTTC. Translation: CASSFRAAGYEQYF.

The chain carries TRBV20-1 and TRBJ2-7; D is tentatively TRBD1 or TRBD2 (5 bases each). The CDR3 runs 13 residues. Germline V gene sequence: CDR1 DFQATT, CDR2 SNEGSKA (reference sequence). Trimming removed 6 bases from V and 4 bases from J, with 16 bases in between. CDR3 sequence (DNA): TGCAGTGCCCCACTAGGGGCCGGGTACGAGCAGTACTTC. It specifies CSAPLGAGYEQYF.